This T cell receptor beta chain is drawn from a study of T cell repertoires in cytomegalovirus infection. At the level of the study: A matching HLA type, together with CMV infection, was signaled by public TCR beta signatures.

With regard to this clonotype: The target antigen is unknown.

General study points: CMV carriers with the relevant HLA were identified by cumulative public TCR beta family frequency.

TCRdb independently ran MiXCR on the reads; one entry per CDR3 protein. In the table there are 300,000 to 400,000 distinct CDR3 sequences, 25% of which are singletons. The CDR3 is 15 amino acids. The V gene lost 0 bases and the J gene lost 0 bases, with 8 bases spanning the gap. Germline loops: CDR1 KGHSH, CDR2 LQKENI. The V and J genes are TRBV18 and TRBJ2-5; D is undetermined. This clonotype originated in a human donor in good health (CMV status not recorded). Some clones in this sample may be carry-over from other donors' samples. The specimen comprised cultured PBMCs, sampled from culture after CMV antigen stimulation. The CDR3 region has the DNA TGTGCCAGCTCACCACCGGCACAGTACCAAGAGACCCAGTACTTC. Its protein product is CASSPPAQYQETQYF.